This entry is about one TCR beta chain. The specificity of this receptor is unknown. The input lacks base qualities; no much larger clone sits a single base away. The data originate from a study of shared clonotypes between healthy human individuals (dated by TCRdb to about 2020). The study in broad terms: The cohort included three men and a couple of women between 18 and 49 years of age. The study deeply sequenced blood TCR repertoires of 5 or 6 healthy adults to estimate repertoire size and the extent of clonotype sharing between individuals. Different laboratories and diverse techniques were used to prepare libraries and sequence TCR repertoires, to increase sequencing depth and limit assay-specific biases. Each donor's leukapheresis produced roughly between roughly 0.94 and 9.5 billion PBMCs.

V is clipped by 0 bases and J by 4 bases, and the sequence between their germline boundaries is 6 bases long. CDR1 is given as SGHAT and CDR2 as FQNNGV, both from the germline V gene. Its CDR3 holds 13 amino acids, cysteine through phenylalanine. Only CDR3 DNA is held: 39 bases, read in frame from base 1. Using the deep immunoSEQ assay, TCR CDR3 regions were amplified from genomic DNA by multiplex PCR. Extracted genomic DNA from each cell subset was spread evenly across all wells of several immunoSEQ 96-well plates, with each plate serving as a replicate. For unsorted PBMC, each replicate PCR was loaded with approximately 0.3 ug genomic DNA, equivalent to approximately 33,000 T cell genomes. Unsorted PBMC genomic DNA was sequenced across ten immunoSEQ deep assay plates. The purified libraries were quantified using a Qubit 3.0 fluorometer, sized with a Bioanalyzer 2100, and then quantified again using the KAPA Library Quantification kit. Every immunoSEQ 96-well plate was sequenced on a dedicated single-read 150-cycle Illumina NextSeq 550 flow cell. The study's processing was this. Because only junctional sequences without quality scores were contained in the immunoSEQ output, filtering matching that applied to full-length reads could not be performed. Sequences were annotated with PyIR, a Python wrapper for IgBLAST v1.9, and V/J genes and CDR3 were assigned using IMGT germline references. Reads with weak V/J assignments (E-value above 1e-6), missing CDR3, stop codons, out-of-frame junctions, or ambiguous translated residues were removed. V3J clonotypes were defined as sequences sharing an identical inferred V gene, J gene, and CDR3 amino acid sequence. To compute the percentage overlap between repertoires, the number of shared unique clonotypes was divided by the size of the smaller repertoire. Repertoire richness was assessed with RTK rarefaction, the Chao1 estimator, and Recon v2.1 estimates of unobserved clonotypes. The clones in this table, taken by TCRdb from immuneACCESS, are in-frame only. Not every clone is retained; where verified, under half of the shortfall comes from an unresolved V gene, and the cause of the rest is unknown. The DNA gave D and trimming, while V, J and clone size come from that table. This sample gives hundreds of thousands of clones in total; approximately 71% of them show up just once. Clones ranked in the top ten supply around 12% of the sample.

The donors were healthy, HIV-negative adults who had no recently reported acute infections or vaccinations. Every donor was a Caucasian adult residing in Nashville, Tennessee, USA. For unsorted samples, tens of millions of PBMCs were counted, and genomic DNA was extracted using the QIAamp DNA Blood Mini kit. After blood collection by leukapheresis, PBMCs were isolated using Ficoll-Histopaque density gradient centrifugation and then cryopreserved in the vapor phase of liquid nitrogen. General conclusions and limits of the study: Sampling was restricted to blood, and TCR repertoires in tissue are likely to differ from TCR repertoires in blood. Pairwise subsampling indicated that sequencing depth was expected to affect the degree of clonotype sharing among donors. Because the study included a small number of donors, the genetic and exposure-history diversity represented was limited.

This TCR was recovered from a middle-aged woman in good health. Some clones in this sample may be carry-over from other donors' samples. In this chain, TRBV11-2 is recombined with TRBJ1-2; the D gene remains uncertain. Sequencing was carried out using PBMCs. For the CDR3, the sequence is CASSLDGVYGYTF. The DNA sequence reads TGTGCCAGCAGCTTAGATGGGGTCTATGGCTACACCTTC.